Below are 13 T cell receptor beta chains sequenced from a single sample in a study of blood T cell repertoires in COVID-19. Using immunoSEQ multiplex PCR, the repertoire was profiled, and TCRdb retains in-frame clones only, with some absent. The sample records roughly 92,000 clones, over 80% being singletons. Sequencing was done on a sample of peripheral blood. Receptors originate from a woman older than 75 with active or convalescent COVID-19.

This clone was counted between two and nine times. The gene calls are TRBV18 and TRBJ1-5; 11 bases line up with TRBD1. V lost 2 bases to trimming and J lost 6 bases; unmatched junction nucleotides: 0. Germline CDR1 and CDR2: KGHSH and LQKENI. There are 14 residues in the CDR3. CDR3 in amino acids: CASSPGTGGQPQHF. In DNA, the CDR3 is TGTGCCAGCTCACCAGGGACAGGGGGTCAGCCCCAGCATTTT.

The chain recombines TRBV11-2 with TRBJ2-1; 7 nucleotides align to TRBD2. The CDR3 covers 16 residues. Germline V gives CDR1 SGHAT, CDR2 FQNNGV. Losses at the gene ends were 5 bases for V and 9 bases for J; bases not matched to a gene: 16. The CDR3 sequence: CASSPLLAVVSSEQFF. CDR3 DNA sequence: TGTGCCAGCAGCCCCCTTCTAGCGGTAGTATCTAGTGAGCAGTTCTTC.

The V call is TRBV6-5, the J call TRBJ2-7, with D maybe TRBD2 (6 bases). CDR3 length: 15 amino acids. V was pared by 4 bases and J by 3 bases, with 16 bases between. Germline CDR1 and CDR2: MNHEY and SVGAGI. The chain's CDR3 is CASSSNPGRDYEQYF. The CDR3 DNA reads TGTGCCAGCAGTTCGAACCCAGGGCGGGACTACGAGCAGTACTTC.

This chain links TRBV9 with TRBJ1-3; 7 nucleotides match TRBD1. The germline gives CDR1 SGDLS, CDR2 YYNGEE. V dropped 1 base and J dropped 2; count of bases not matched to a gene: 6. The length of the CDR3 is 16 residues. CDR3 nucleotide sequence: TGTGCCAGCAGCGTAAGCCCGCAGGGGGCTGGAAACACCATATATTTT. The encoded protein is CASSVSPQGAGNTIYF.

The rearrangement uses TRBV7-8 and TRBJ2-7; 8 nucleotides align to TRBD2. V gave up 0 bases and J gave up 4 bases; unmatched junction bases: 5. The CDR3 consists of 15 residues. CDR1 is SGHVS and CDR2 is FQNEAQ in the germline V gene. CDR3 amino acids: CASSLAGASGYEQYF. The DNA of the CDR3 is TGTGCCAGCAGCTTAGCGGGGGCTAGCGGGTACGAGCAGTACTTC.

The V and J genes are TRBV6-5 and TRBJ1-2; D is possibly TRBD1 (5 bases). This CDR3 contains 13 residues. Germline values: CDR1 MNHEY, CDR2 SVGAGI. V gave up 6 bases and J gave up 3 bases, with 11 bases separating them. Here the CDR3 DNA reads TGTGCCAGCAGCGGGGGATTTGACTATGGCTACACCTTC. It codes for CASSGGFDYGYTF.

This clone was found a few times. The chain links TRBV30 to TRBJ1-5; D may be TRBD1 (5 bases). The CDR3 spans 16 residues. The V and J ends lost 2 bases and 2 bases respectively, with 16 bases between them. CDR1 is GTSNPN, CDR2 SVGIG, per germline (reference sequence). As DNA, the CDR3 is TGTGCCTGGAGTCCACGGATCGGGGGAGGCAATCAGCCCCAGCATTTT. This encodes CAWSPRIGGGNQPQHF.

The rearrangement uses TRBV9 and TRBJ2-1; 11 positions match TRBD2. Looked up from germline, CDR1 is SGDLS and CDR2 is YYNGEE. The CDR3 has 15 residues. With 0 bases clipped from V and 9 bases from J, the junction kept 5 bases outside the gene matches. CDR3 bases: TGTGCCAGCAGCGTAGTAGGGCTAGCGGGAGGTGAGCAGTTCTTC. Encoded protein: CASSVVGLAGGEQFF.

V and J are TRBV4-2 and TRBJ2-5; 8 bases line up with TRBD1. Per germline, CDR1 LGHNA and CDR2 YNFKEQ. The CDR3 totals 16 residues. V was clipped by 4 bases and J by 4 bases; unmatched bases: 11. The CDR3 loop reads CASSRGRQGQGETQYF. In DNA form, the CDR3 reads TGTGCCAGCAGCCGGGGCCGACAGGGGCAGGGAGAGACCCAGTACTTC.

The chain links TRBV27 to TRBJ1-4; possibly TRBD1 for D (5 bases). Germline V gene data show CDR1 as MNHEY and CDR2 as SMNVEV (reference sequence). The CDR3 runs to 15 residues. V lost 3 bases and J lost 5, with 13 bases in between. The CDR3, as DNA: TGTGCCAGCAGTTTTCAGGGCTTACCGAATGAAAAACTGTTTTTT. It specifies CASSFQGLPNEKLFF.

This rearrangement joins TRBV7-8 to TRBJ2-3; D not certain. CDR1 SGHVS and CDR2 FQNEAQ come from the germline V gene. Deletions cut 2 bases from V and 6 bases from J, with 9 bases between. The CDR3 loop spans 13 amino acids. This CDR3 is CASSLSYSDTQYF. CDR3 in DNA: TGTGCCAGCAGCTTATCTTATTCGGATACGCAGTATTTT.

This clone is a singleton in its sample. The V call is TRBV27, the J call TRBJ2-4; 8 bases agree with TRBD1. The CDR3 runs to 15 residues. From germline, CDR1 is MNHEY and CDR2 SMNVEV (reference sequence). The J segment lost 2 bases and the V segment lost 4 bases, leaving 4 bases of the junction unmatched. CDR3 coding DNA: TGTGCCAGCAGTTATCAGGGGGCGACCAAAAACATTCAGTACTTC. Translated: CASSYQGATKNIQYF.

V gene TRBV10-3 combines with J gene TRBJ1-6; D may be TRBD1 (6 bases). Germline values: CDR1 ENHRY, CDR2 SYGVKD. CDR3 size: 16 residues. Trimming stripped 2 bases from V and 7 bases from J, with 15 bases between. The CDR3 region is CAISERAWTENSPLHF. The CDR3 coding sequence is TGTGCCATCAGTGAGAGAGCCTGGACAGAGAATTCACCCCTCCACTTT.